The 31 T cell receptor beta chains given below trace back to one sample, sequenced in a study of cytomegalovirus exposure and HLA in healthy donors. Measured with immunoSEQ multiplex PCR; TCRdb has only the in-frame clones, and not every one. The sample holds 200,000 to 300,000 clones; 75% to 90% are singletons and the top ten take 0.95% to 1.5%. Sample: PBMCs. The origin of the receptors is a woman aged 30 to 39 in good health and CMV-seropositive.

The J gene is TRBJ2-3, the V gene TRBV7-3; TRBD1 might be the D (6 bases). Trimming took 8 bases from V and 2 from J, leaving 14 bases between them. There are 14 residues in the CDR3. The germline V gene encodes CDR1 SGHTA and CDR2 FQGTGA. The CDR3 DNA is TGTGCCAGCGGACCGGGACACTTCACAGATACGCAGTATTTT. Encoded protein: CASGPGHFTDTQYF.

This chain uses TRBV27 with TRBJ2-4; 8 positions match TRBD1. This CDR3 comprises 16 residues. V shed 4 bases and J 2 bases; nucleotides not matched to a gene: 7. In germline, CDR1 is MNHEY, CDR2 SMNVEV (reference sequence). CDR3 bases: TGTGCCAGCAGTTCCCGACAGGGGTGGACCAAAAACATTCAGTACTTC. The encoded protein is CASSSRQGWTKNIQYF.

CDR3 sequence reads: CASGASGTPYEQYF. CDR3 DNA: TGTGCCAGCGGCGCTAGCGGGACTCCCTACGAGCAGTACTTC. The rearrangement joins TRBV2 to TRBJ2-7; TRBD2 matches at 9 bases. V dropped 8 bases and J dropped 2; count of bases not matched to a gene: 7. Germline V gene lookup returns CDR1 SNHLY and CDR2 FYNNEI. The CDR3 has 14 residues.

CDR3 amino acids: CASRQKRGLENEQFF. CDR3 in DNA: TGTGCCAGCCGTCAGAAGCGGGGTCTAGAGAATGAGCAGTTCTTC. The J gene is TRBJ2-1, the V gene TRBV2, with 7 bases that match TRBD2. Trimming removed 8 bases from V and 7 bases from J; junction bases left unmatched: 14. The CDR3 length is 15 residues. From germline, CDR1 is SNHLY and CDR2 FYNNEI.

The V and J genes are TRBV19 and TRBJ2-2, with D unclear. Germline CDR1 reads LNHDA; CDR2 reads SQIVND (reference sequence). There are 13 residues in the CDR3. Deletions cut 10 bases from V and 4 bases from J, with 13 bases between. For the CDR3, the DNA is TGTGCCACCGCCGGGTCGCGCACCGGGGAGCTGTTTTTT. Translation gives CATAGSRTGELFF.

The V gene is TRBV11-2, the J gene TRBJ2-7, with 10 positions matching TRBD1. CDR1 and CDR2 (germline): SGHAT, FQNNGV. Trimming took 4 bases from V and 5 from J; bases not matched to a gene: 8. This CDR3 has 15 amino acids. The CDR3: CASSSYRDRGHEQYF. The CDR3, as DNA: TGTGCCAGCAGCTCCTACCGGGACAGGGGACACGAGCAGTACTTC. Full variable domain (outside the CDR3, taken from reference TRBV11-2 and TRBJ2-7): EAGVAQSPRYKIIEKRQSVAFWCNPISGHATLYWYQQILGQGPKLLIQFQNNGVVDDSQLPKDRFSAERLKGVDSTLKIQPAKLEDSAVYLCASSSYRDRGHEQYFGPGTRLTVT.

V is TRBV6-5 and J is TRBJ2-7, with 10 bases fitting TRBD1. The CDR3 consists of 14 residues. Per germline, CDR1 MNHEY and CDR2 SVGAGI. Trimming took 5 bases from V and 2 from J; bases not matched to a gene: 3. The CDR3 here is CASSLGQGAYEQYF. The CDR3 nucleotides are TGTGCCAGCAGTCTCGGACAGGGGGCCTACGAGCAGTACTTC.

The rearrangement joins TRBV4-1 to TRBJ1-2; possible D gene TRBD1, 5 bases. This CDR3 contains 14 residues. Looked up from germline, CDR1 is MGHRA and CDR2 is YSYEKL. The ends were cut back, 4 bases at V and 4 bases at J, with 13 bases in the middle. The CDR3 nucleotides read TGCGCCAGCAGCCCGACAGACTCCACCTATGGCTACACCTTC. Translated, it gives CASSPTDSTYGYTF.

The rearrangement uses TRBV6-1 and TRBJ1-1; D might be TRBD1 (6 bases). Trimming left V 5 bases short and J 1 base short, with 14 bases between. Germline V lookup: CDR1 MNHNS, CDR2 SASEGT. The CDR3 runs 15 residues. The CDR3 region has the DNA TGTGCCAGCAGTTCCCTAAGAGGGGGGAACACTGAAGCTTTCTTT. This encodes CASSSLRGGNTEAFF.

This clone has just a few counts. This chain links TRBV30 with TRBJ1-5; weak D call: TRBD1 (6 bases). The germline V gene encodes CDR1 GTSNPN and CDR2 SVGIG (reference sequence). V gave up 4 bases and J gave up 4 bases, with 14 bases separating them. The CDR3 is made up of 14 amino acids. The DNA for the CDR3 is TGTGCCTGGACTCTAGGGGGTGCTAATCAGCCCCAGCATTTT. This gives the protein CAWTLGGANQPQHF.

V and J are TRBV27 and TRBJ2-1, with TRBD2 matching over 8 bases. Trimming removed 6 bases from V and 9 bases from J; junction bases left unmatched: 10. CDR1 and CDR2 (germline): MNHEY, SMNVEV (reference sequence). This CDR3 is built from 14 residues. This chain's CDR3 is CASSPALAGFEQFF. DNA for the CDR3: TGTGCCAGCAGCCCCGCCTTAGCGGGATTTGAGCAGTTCTTC.

This clone was recorded once. The chain links TRBV9 to TRBJ2-2, with 7 bases that match TRBD2. J lost 2 bases, V lost 2 bases, and 3 bases had no gene match. The CDR3 loop spans 15 amino acids. Germline V gene lookup returns CDR1 SGDLS and CDR2 YYNGEE. CDR3 region: CASSVASGNTGELFF. CDR3 DNA: TGTGCCAGCAGCGTGGCTAGCGGAAACACCGGGGAGCTGTTTTTT.

The rearrangement uses TRBV4-1 and TRBJ1-1; 7 nucleotides align to TRBD1. In germline, CDR1 is MGHRA, CDR2 YSYEKL. The ends lost 4 bases at V and 6 bases at J; junction bases unmatched: 14. The CDR3 runs to 16 residues. DNA for the CDR3: TGCGCCAGCAGCCCCGAACAGGGGAGATCGTATGCTGAAGCTTTCTTT. Translated, it gives CASSPEQGRSYAEAFF.

The DNA for the CDR3 is TGTGCCAGCAGTGAATGGGAGGGGCGGAGAACTGAAGCTTTCTTT. Translated, it gives CASSEWEGRRTEAFF. This chain uses TRBV25-1 with TRBJ1-1, with TRBD1 as a possible D gene (5 bases). Germline CDR1 MGHDK, CDR2 SYGVNS. This CDR3 has 15 residues. Trimming cost V 1 base and J 5 bases, with 14 bases left between them.

The chain combines TRBV9 with TRBJ1-1; 7 bases are shared with TRBD1. The CDR3 loop spans 14 amino acids. Germline CDR1 reads SGDLS; CDR2 reads YYNGEE. Germline trimming cut 4 bases from V and 8 bases from J; bases unmatched to any gene: 11. The CDR3 region is CASSPSDRVGEAFF. The DNA for the CDR3 is TGTGCCAGCAGCCCCAGCGACAGGGTCGGGGAAGCTTTCTTT.

The chain links TRBV29-1 to TRBJ2-7, with D tentatively TRBD2 (5 bases). V was trimmed by 5 bases and J by 6 bases, leaving 14 bases between them. The CDR3 length is 12 residues. CDR1 is SQVTM and CDR2 is ANQGSEA in the germline V gene. The CDR3 loop is CSVSGGTSEQYF. The CDR3, as DNA: TGCAGCGTTTCCGGAGGAACGAGCGAGCAGTACTTC.

This chain links TRBV2 with TRBJ1-1; the D gene is possibly TRBD1 (5 bases). The germline V gene encodes CDR1 SNHLY and CDR2 FYNNEI. V gave up 2 bases and J gave up 1 base, with 14 bases separating them. This CDR3 region has 16 residues. CDR3 coding DNA: TGTGCCAGCAGTGAATCCTTGGGGCATCAGAACACTGAAGCTTTCTTT. Amino acid sequence: CASSESLGHQNTEAFF.

The genes are TRBV9 and TRBJ2-1; 9 nucleotides line up with TRBD2. Germline V CDR1 and CDR2: SGDLS, YYNGEE. The CDR3 is 17 amino acids. V lost 3 bases and J lost 5; bases outside the gene matches: 12. The chain's CDR3 is CASSERPLASGDNEQFF. The CDR3 nucleotides are TGTGCCAGCAGCGAGCGACCTTTGGCTAGCGGGGACAATGAGCAGTTCTTC.

This clone has only one observation. The CDR3 here is CASSPDSTGTNTGELFF. The CDR3 nucleotides read TGCGCCAGCAGTCCTGACTCGACAGGGACGAACACCGGGGAGCTGTTTTTT. The rearrangement uses TRBV23-1 and TRBJ2-2; 7 positions match TRBD1. TRBV23-1 is an ORF for which the function is uncertain. V lost 4 bases to trimming and J lost 0 bases; unmatched junction nucleotides: 8. This CDR3 spans 17 amino acids.

The J gene is TRBJ2-7, the V gene TRBV6-5; D unclear. Trimming pared 0 bases from V and 4 bases from J, leaving 7 bases between. This CDR3 is 13 amino acids long. CDR1 MNHEY and CDR2 SVGAGI come from the germline V gene. CDR3 DNA: TGTGCCAGCAGTTACTCAATGGCTTACGAGCAGTACTTC. Translated, it gives CASSYSMAYEQYF.

CDR3 sequence reads: CATSRDIEQFF. The CDR3 DNA sequence: TGTGCCACCAGCAGAGACATTGAGCAGTTCTTC. The chain is built from TRBV15 and TRBJ2-1; no clear D. Between the trimmed V and J ends, which lost 0 bases and 9 bases, there was a span of 3 bases. The CDR3 loop spans 11 amino acids. Germline V CDR1 and CDR2: LNHNV, YYDKDF (reference sequence).

The sample holds a few counts of this clone. This rearrangement joins TRBV2 to TRBJ2-1; the match to TRBD2 covers 12 bases. The CDR3 loop spans 15 amino acids. Germline V gene lookup returns CDR1 SNHLY and CDR2 FYNNEI. V lost 5 bases, J lost 3 bases, and 2 bases stayed unmatched. CDR3 sequence reads: CASSRTSGNYNEQFF. CDR3 DNA: TGTGCCAGCAGTAGGACTAGCGGGAACTACAATGAGCAGTTCTTC.

The V gene is TRBV11-3, the J gene TRBJ2-3, with 7 bases that match TRBD1. After removal of 5 bases from V and 2 bases from J, the junction contained 13 bases not matched to a gene. Germline-derived CDR1 and CDR2 are SGHNT and YENEEA. The CDR3 spans 17 residues. DNA of the CDR3: TGTGCCAGCAGCGATGGGACAGTGAGAGGTACCACAGATACGCAGTATTTT. The encoded protein is CASSDGTVRGTTDTQYF.

This chain joins TRBV29-1 and TRBJ2-5; 8 bases map to TRBD2. CDR3 length: 13 amino acids. V shed 4 bases, J shed 11 bases, and the junction held 12 bases outside the gene matches. Germline V gene lookup returns CDR1 SQVTM and CDR2 ANQGSEA. CDR3 nucleotide sequence: TGCAGCGTTGTGGCGGGAGGCCCCTTAGAGCAGTACTTC. Protein sequence: CSVVAGGPLEQYF. The full variable domain, with the rest looked up from reference TRBV29-1 and TRBJ2-5, is SAVISQKPSRDICQRGTSLTIQCQVDSQVTMMFWYRQQPGQSLTLIATANQGSEATYESGFVIDKFPISRPNLTFSTLTVSNMSPEDSSIYLCSVVAGGPLEQYFGPGTRLLVL.

The count of this clone is one. The chain has TRBV7-2 and TRBJ2-7, with 10 bases fitting TRBD2. J lost 3 bases, V lost 3 bases, and 2 bases had no gene match. The CDR3 length is 14 residues. CDR1 is SGHTA and CDR2 is FQGNSA in the germline V gene. As DNA, the CDR3 is TGTGCCAGCAGCTTGGGGACTAGCGTCTACGAGCAGTACTTC. It encodes CASSLGTSVYEQYF.

The chain is built from TRBV11-3 and TRBJ2-3, with 7 bases matching TRBD2. The V segment lost 0 bases and the J segment 2 bases; nucleotides outside the gene matches: 2. Germline CDR1 and CDR2: SGHNT and YENEEA. This CDR3 contains 15 residues. The CDR3 nucleotides are TGTGCCAGCAGCTTAGAAGGGACTACCACAGATACGCAGTATTTT. Its protein is CASSLEGTTTDTQYF. Based on the CDR3 plus reference TRBV11-3 and TRBJ2-3, the full variable domain is EAGVVQSPRYKIIEKKQPVAFWCNPISGHNTLYWYLQNLGQGPELLIRYENEEAVDDSQLPKDRFSAERLKGVDSTLKIQPAELGDSAVYLCASSLEGTTTDTQYFGPGTRLTVL.

J is TRBJ2-7 and V is TRBV27; D may be TRBD2 (6 bases). This CDR3 spans 16 amino acids. The ends were cut back, 5 bases at V and 4 bases at J, with 21 bases in the middle. From germline, CDR1 is MNHEY and CDR2 SMNVEV (reference sequence). The CDR3 region has the DNA TGTGCCAGCAGTCCGTCGGCGGGATATATGGGTTACGAGCAGTACTTC. Its translation is CASSPSAGYMGYEQYF.

The chain employs TRBV14 and TRBJ2-2; D is possibly TRBD1 (6 bases). V was trimmed by 4 bases and J by 0 bases, leaving 18 bases between them. CDR3 size: 18 residues. Looked up from germline, CDR1 is SGHDN and CDR2 is FVKESK. CDR3 nucleotides: TGTGCCAGCAGCCCGACAGGTCCCCTCATTACGAACACCGGGGAGCTGTTTTTT. Protein sequence: CASSPTGPLITNTGELFF.

The table lists this clone with a few counts. The chain combines TRBV25-1 with TRBJ2-7; D not certain. The CDR3 length is 14 residues. The V and J ends lost 3 bases and 7 bases respectively, with 16 bases between them. Germline CDR1 and CDR2: MGHDK and SYGVNS. This CDR3 reads CASSDYFNLDEQYF. In nucleotides, the CDR3 is TGTGCCAGCAGTGATTACTTCAACCTTGATGAGCAGTACTTC.

This clone showed up just once. The V call is TRBV5-1, the J call TRBJ2-1; 11 bases agree with TRBD2. CDR1 and CDR2 (germline): SGHRS, YFSETQ. The CDR3 is 18 amino acids. Germline trimming cut 2 bases from V and 1 base from J; bases unmatched to any gene: 8. The CDR3 DNA reads as TGCGCCAGCAGCTTTACTAGCGGGAGCGCCACTTCCTACAATGAGCAGTTCTTC. Protein product: CASSFTSGSATSYNEQFF. The full variable domain, rest sourced from reference TRBV5-1 and TRBJ2-1, is KAGVTQTPRYLIKTRGQQVTLSCSPISGHRSVSWYQQTPGQGLQFLFEYFSETQRNKGNFPGRFSGRQFSNSRSEMNVSTLELGDSALYLCASSFTSGSATSYNEQFFGPGTRLTVL.

In DNA form, the CDR3 reads TGCAGTGTAGACAGGGACGGAGGCTACACCTTC. Translated: CSVDRDGGYTF. The chain carries TRBV20-1 and TRBJ1-2; TRBD1 aligns across 7 bases. V was clipped by 7 bases and J by 8 bases; unmatched bases: 7. The CDR3 sequence is 11 residues long. Germline V gives CDR1 DFQATT, CDR2 SNEGSKA (reference sequence).